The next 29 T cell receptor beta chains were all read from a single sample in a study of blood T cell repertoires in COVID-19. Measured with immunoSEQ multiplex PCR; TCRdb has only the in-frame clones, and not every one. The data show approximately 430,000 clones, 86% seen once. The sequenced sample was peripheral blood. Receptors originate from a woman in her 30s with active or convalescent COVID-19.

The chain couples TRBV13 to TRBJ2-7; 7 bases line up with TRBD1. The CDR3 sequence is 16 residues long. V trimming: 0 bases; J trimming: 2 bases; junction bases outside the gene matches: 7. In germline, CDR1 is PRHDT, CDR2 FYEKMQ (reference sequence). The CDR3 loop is CASSLGPGTETYEQYF. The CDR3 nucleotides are TGTGCCAGCAGCTTAGGCCCCGGGACAGAGACCTACGAGCAGTACTTC.

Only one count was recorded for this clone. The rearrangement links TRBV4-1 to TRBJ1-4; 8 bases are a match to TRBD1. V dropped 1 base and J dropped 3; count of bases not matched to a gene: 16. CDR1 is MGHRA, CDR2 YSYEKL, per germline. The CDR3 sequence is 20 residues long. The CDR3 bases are TGCGCCAGCAGCCAAGCCGCCCGGGACAGGCCACCCGCGGCTAATGAAAAACTGTTTTTT. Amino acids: CASSQAARDRPPAANEKLFF.

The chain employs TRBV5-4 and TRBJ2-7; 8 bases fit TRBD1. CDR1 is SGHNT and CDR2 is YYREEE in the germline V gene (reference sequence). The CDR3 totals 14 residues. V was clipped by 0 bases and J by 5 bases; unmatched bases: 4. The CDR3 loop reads CASSLVQGVDEQYF. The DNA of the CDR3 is TGTGCCAGCAGCTTGGTACAGGGGGTTGACGAGCAGTACTTC.

The CDR3 nucleotides are TGTGCCAGCAGTTACGGGACAGGTGGCGATGAGCAGTTCTTC. It is translated as CASSYGTGGDEQFF. J is TRBJ2-1 and V is TRBV27, with 8 bases matching TRBD1. The length of the CDR3 is 14 residues. The ends lost 4 bases at V and 8 bases at J; junction bases unmatched: 7. From germline, CDR1 is MNHEY and CDR2 SMNVEV (reference sequence).

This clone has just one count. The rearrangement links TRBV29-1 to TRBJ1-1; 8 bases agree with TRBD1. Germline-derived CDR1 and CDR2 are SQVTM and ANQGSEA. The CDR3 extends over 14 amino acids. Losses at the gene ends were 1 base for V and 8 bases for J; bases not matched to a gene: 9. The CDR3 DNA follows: TGCAGCGTTGAAGTCTTCTCAGGGGGCAGGGAAGCTTTCTTT. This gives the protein CSVEVFSGGREAFF.

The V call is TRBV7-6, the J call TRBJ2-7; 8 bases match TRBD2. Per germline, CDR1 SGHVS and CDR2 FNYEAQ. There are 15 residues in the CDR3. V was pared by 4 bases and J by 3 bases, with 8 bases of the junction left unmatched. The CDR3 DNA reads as TGTGCCAGCAGCTCCTCGGGAGGGGACCACTACGAGCAGTACTTC. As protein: CASSSSGGDHYEQYF.

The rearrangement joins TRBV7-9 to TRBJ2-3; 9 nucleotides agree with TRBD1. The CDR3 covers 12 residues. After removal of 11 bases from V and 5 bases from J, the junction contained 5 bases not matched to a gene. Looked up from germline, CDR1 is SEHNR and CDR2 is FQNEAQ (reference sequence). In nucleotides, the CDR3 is TGTGCCGGGGACAGGGATAGAGATACGCAGTATTTT. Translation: CAGDRDRDTQYF.

The CDR3 DNA is TGTGCCAGCAGCCAGGAACTAGCGGAAAATGGCTACGAGCAGTACTTC. It encodes CASSQELAENGYEQYF. The V call is TRBV4-2, the J call TRBJ2-7, with TRBD2 matching 8 bases. The CDR3 extends over 16 amino acids. Germline CDR1 and CDR2: LGHNA and YNFKEQ. V lost 3 bases, J lost 3 bases, and 10 bases stayed unmatched.

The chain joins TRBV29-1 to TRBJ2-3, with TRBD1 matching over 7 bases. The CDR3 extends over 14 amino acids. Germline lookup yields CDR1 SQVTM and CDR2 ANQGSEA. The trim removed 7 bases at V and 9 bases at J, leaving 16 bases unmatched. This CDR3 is CSAGGDSRRSTQYF. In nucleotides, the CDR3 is TGCAGCGCAGGGGGTGATTCTCGGCGGAGCACGCAGTATTTT.

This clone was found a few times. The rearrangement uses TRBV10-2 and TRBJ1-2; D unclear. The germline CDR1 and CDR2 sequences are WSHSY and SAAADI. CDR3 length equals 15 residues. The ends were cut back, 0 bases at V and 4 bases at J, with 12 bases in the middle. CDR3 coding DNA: TGCGCCAGCAGTGAGTCGCGGGGTTCCGCCTATGGCTACACCTTC. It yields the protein CASSESRGSAYGYTF.

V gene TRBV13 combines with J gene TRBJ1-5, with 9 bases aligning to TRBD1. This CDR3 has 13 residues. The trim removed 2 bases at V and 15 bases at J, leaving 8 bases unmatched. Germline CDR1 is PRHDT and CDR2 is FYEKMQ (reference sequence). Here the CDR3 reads CASSLSPGQGLHF. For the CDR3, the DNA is TGTGCCAGCAGCTTATCACCGGGACAGGGCTTGCATTTT.

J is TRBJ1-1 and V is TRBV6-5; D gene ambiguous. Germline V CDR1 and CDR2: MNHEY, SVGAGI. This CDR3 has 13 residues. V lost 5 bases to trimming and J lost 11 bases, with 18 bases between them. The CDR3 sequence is CASSKPASSSAFF. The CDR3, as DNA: TGTGCCAGCAGTAAACCCGCGTCGAGTTCGGCTTTCTTT.

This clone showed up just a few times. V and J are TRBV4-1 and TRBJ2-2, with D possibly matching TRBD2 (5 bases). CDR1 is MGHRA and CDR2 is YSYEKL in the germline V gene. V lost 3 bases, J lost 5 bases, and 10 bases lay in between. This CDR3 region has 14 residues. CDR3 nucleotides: TGCGCCAGCAGCCACGCGGCGGGTACCGGGGAGCTGTTTTTT. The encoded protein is CASSHAAGTGELFF.

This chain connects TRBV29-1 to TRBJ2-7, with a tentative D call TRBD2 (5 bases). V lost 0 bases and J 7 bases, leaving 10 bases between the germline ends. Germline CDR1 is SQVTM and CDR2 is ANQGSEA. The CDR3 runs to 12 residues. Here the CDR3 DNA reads TGCAGCGTTGAAGATACGGGGTTGGAGCAGTACTTC. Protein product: CSVEDTGLEQYF.

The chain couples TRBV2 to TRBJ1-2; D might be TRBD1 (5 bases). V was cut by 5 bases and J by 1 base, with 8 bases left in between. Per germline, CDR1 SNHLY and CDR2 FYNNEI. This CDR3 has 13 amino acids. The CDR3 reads CASSYDSNYGYTF. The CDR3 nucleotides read TGTGCCAGCAGTTACGACAGTAACTATGGCTACACCTTC.

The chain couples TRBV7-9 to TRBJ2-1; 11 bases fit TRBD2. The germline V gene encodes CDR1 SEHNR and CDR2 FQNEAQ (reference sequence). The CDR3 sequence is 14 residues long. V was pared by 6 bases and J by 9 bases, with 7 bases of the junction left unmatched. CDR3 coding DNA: TGTGCCAGCAGTGACACTAGCGGGAGCCCTGAGCAGTTCTTC. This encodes CASSDTSGSPEQFF.

CDR3 protein: CASSLGPPGGVDNSPLHF. The CDR3 DNA reads as TGTGCCAGCAGCTTAGGGCCCCCGGGGGGGGTGGATAATTCACCCCTCCACTTT. This chain links TRBV11-2 with TRBJ1-6, with D perhaps matching TRBD1 (5 bases). The germline V gene has CDR1 SGHAT and CDR2 FQNNGV. The CDR3 loop spans 18 amino acids. Trimming removed 1 base from V and 5 bases from J, with 18 bases in between.

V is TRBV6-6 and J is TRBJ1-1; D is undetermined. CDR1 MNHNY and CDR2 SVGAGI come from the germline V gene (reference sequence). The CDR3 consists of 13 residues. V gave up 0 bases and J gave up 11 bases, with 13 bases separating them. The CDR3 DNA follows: TGTGCCAGCAGTTACTCGGGCGGCTGGGAGGCTTTCTTT. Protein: CASSYSGGWEAFF.

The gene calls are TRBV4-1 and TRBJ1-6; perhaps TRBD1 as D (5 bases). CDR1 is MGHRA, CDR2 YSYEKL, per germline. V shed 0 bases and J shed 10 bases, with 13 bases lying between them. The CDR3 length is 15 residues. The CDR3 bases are TGCGCCAGCAGCCAAGATTCAGGGTATCTGTCACCCCTCCACTTT. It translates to CASSQDSGYLSPLHF.

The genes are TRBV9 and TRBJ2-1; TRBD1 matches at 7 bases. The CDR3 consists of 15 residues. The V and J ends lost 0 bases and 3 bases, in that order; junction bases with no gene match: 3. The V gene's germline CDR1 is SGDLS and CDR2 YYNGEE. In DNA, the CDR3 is TGTGCCAGCAGCGTAGAAGGGGGCAACTACAATGAGCAGTTCTTC. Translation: CASSVEGGNYNEQFF.

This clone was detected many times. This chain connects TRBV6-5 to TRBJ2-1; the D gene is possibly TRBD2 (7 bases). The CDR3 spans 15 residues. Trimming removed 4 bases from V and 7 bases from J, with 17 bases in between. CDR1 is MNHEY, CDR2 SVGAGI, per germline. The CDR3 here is CASSLGGGGRNEQFF. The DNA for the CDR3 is TGTGCCAGCAGTTTAGGGGGGGGCGGAAGGAATGAGCAGTTCTTC.

The CDR3, as DNA: TGTGCCAGCAGTCCACAGGGACCCATGCATTCACCCCTCCACTTT. It is translated as CASSPQGPMHSPLHF. The chain has TRBV25-1 and TRBJ1-6; tentatively, D is TRBD1 (6 bases). Germline CDR1 and CDR2: MGHDK and SYGVNS. V lost 5 bases to trimming and J lost 8 bases, with 16 bases between them. The CDR3 consists of 15 residues.

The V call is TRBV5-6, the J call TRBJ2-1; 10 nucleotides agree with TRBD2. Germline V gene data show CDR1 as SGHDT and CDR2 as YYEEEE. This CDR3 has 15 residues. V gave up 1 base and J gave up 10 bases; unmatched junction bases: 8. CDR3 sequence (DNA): TGTGCCAGCAGCTTGTCTAGCGGGAGTTTTGGCGAGCAGTTCTTC. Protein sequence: CASSLSSGSFGEQFF.

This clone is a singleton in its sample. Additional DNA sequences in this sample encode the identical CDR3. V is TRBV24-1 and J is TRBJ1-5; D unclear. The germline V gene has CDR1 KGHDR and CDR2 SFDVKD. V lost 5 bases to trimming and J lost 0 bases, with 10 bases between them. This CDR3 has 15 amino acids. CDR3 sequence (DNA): TGTGCCACCAGTGCCGGTGGTGGTAGCAATCAGCCCCAGCATTTT. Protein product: CATSAGGGSNQPQHF.

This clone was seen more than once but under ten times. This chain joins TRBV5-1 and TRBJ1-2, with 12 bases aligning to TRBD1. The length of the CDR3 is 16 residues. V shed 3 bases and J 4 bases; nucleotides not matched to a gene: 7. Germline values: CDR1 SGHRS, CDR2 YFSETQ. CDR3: CASSSSGTGGLYGYTF. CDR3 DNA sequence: TGCGCCAGCAGCTCTTCCGGGACAGGGGGCCTCTATGGCTACACCTTC. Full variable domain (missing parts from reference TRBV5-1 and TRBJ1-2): KAGVTQTPRYLIKTRGQQVTLSCSPISGHRSVSWYQQTPGQGLQFLFEYFSETQRNKGNFPGRFSGRQFSNSRSEMNVSTLELGDSALYLCASSSSGTGGLYGYTFGSGTRLTVV.

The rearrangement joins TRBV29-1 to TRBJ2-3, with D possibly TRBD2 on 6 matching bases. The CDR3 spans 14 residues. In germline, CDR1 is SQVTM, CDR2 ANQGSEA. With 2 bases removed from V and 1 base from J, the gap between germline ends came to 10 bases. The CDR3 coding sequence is TGCAGCGTTGAACGATTAGCGGGCACAGATACGCAGTATTTT. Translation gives CSVERLAGTDTQYF.

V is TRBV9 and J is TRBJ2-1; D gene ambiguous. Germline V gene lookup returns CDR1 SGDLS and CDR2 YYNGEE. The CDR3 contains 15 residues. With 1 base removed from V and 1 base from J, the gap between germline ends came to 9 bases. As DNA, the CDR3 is TGTGCCAGCAGCGTAAGTGCTAATTCCTACAATGAGCAGTTCTTC. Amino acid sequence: CASSVSANSYNEQFF.

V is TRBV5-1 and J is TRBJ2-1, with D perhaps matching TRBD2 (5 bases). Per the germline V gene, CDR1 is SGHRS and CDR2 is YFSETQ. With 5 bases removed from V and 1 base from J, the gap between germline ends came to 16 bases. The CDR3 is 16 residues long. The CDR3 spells CASSWSGWTSYNEQFF. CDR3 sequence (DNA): TGCGCCAGCAGTTGGAGTGGTTGGACTTCCTACAATGAGCAGTTCTTC.

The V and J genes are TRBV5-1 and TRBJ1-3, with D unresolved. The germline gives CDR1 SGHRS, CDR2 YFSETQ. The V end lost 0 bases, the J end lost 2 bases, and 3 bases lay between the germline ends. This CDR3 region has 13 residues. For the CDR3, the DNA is TGCGCCAGCAGCTTGGCTGCTGGAAACACCATATATTTT. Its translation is CASSLAAGNTIYF.